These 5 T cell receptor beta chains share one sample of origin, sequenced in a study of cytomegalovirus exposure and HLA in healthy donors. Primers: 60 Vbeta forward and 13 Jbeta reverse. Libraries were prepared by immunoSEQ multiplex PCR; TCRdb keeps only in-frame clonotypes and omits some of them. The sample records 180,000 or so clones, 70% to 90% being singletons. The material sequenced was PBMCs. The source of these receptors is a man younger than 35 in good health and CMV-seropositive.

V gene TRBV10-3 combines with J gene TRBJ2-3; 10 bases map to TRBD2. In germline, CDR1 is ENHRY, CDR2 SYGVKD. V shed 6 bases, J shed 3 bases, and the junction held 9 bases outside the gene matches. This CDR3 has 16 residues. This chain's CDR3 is CAISVGTSVGTDTQYF. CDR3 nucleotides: TGTGCCATCAGCGTCGGGACTAGCGTTGGGACAGATACGCAGTATTTT.

The CDR3, as DNA: TGTGCCAGCAGCCCGGGACTAGCGAGGAGCAATGAGCAGTTCTTC. It encodes CASSPGLARSNEQFF. The V call is TRBV5-6, the J call TRBJ2-1, with TRBD2 matching 10 bases. Germline V lookup: CDR1 SGHDT, CDR2 YYEEEE. Trimming took 4 bases from V and 6 from J; bases not matched to a gene: 7. CDR3 length: 15 amino acids.

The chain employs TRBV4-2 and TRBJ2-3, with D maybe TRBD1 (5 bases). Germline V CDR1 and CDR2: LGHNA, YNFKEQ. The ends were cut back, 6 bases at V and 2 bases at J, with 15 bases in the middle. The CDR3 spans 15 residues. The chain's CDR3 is CASRNRETATDTQYF. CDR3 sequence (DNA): TGTGCCAGCAGGAATAGAGAGACAGCCACAGATACGCAGTATTTT.

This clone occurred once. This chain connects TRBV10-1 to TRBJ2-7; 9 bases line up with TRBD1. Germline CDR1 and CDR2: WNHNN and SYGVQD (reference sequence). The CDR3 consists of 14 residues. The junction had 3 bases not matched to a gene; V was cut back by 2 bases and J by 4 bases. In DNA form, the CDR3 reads TGCGCCAGCAGTGAGACCGGGACAGGGTACGAGCAGTACTTC. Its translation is CASSETGTGYEQYF.

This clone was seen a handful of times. As DNA, the CDR3 is TGTGCCAGTAGTATTATTGAAGCCTCTGGGGCCAACGTCCTGACTTTC. Translated: CASSIIEASGANVLTF. This chain uses TRBV19 with TRBJ2-6; D is ambiguous. Germline CDR1 LNHDA, CDR2 SQIVND (reference sequence). Deletions cut 3 bases from V and 0 bases from J, with 9 bases between. This CDR3 is built from 16 residues.